This T cell receptor beta chain was recovered during a study of CD8+ T cells in alopecia areata. On the study more broadly: Tofacitinib was taken orally by treated patients, and the dose was 5 to 10 mg twice daily.

As concerns this clone: Its matching antigen is unknown.

CDR3 length equals 16 residues. Germline V gene data show CDR1 as SGHRS and CDR2 as YFSETQ. Trimming stripped 7 bases from V and 0 bases from J, with 18 bases between. General study findings and limits: Tofacitinib significantly lowered scalp clonality and expanded CD8+ clones among the top 100. Any link of baseline CD8+ expansion to response, resting on one nonresponder, remains uncertain. Many expanded lesional clones persisted in scalp and blood during tofacitinib.

cDNA serving as the sequencing template came from extracted, reverse transcribed RNA. The protocol was immunoSEQ multiplex PCR, while the TCRdb copy is restricted to in-frame clones and leaves out a portion. Of about 200,000 clones listed, roughly 60% are singletons. Treatment in this sample: oral pan-JAK inhibitor, 5-10 mg twice daily. The starting material was CD4+ T cells sorted from blood, obtained at week 24, from a patient treated with tofacitinib. The origin of this receptor is a human donor with alopecia areata. The V gene is TRBV5-1, the J gene TRBJ2-3; the D gene is possibly TRBD2 (6 bases). The CDR3 loop is CASGPEGIESTDTQYF. CDR3 nucleotide sequence: TGCGCCAGCGGCCCGGAGGGGATTGAAAGCACAGATACGCAGTATTTT. The full variable domain, completed using reference TRBV5-1 and TRBJ2-3, is KAGVTQTPRYLIKTRGQQVTLSCSPISGHRSVSWYQQTPGQGLQFLFEYFSETQRNKGNFPGRFSGRQFSNSRSEMNVSTLELGDSALYLCASGPEGIESTDTQYFGPGTRLTVL.